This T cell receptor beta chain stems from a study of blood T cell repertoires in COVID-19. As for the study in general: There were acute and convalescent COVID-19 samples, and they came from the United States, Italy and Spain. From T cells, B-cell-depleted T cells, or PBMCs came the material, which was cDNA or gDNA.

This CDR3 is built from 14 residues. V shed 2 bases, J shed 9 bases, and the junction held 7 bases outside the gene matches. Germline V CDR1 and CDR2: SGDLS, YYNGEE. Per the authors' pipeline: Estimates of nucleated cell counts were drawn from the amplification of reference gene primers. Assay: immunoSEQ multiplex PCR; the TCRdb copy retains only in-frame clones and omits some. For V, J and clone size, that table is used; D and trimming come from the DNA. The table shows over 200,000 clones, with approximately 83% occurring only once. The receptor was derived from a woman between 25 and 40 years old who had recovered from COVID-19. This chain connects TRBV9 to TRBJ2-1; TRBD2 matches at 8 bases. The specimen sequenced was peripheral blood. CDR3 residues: CASSVAVAGLEQFF. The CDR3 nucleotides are TGTGCCAGCAGCGTCGCAGTAGCGGGGCTTGAGCAGTTCTTC.